This passage covers 22 T cell receptor beta chains from one sample sequenced in a study of early T cells in non-severe SARS-CoV-2 infection. MiXCR, run by TCRdb on the 5' RACE reads, gives a single entry per CDR3 protein. The sample has nearly 45,000 distinct CDR3 sequences; about a tenth are singletons. Material for sequencing was whole blood. Receptors were obtained from an adult who was a healthcare worker with PCR-confirmed SARS-CoV-2 infection or an uninfected control (not recorded which).

This clonotype occurred many times. The V and J genes are TRBV6-2 or TRBV6-3 and TRBJ2-2; D gene unclear. V dropped 6 bases and J dropped 3 bases, with 17 bases sitting between them. Germline CDR1 is MNHEY and CDR2 is SVGEGT. The CDR3 is 16 residues long. CDR3 sequence (DNA): TGTGCCAGCAGCCCCCCCCCTAGTATGTACACCGGGGAGCTGTTTTTT. Translated: CASSPPPSMYTGELFF.

The chain recombines TRBV7-9 with TRBJ1-5; D possibly corresponds to TRBD1 (5 bases). V lost 0 bases and J lost 2, with 11 bases in between. This CDR3 has 16 amino acids. Germline CDR1 is SEHNR and CDR2 is FQNEAQ (reference sequence). CDR3 sequence: CASSLAPGGGNQPQHF. In DNA form, the CDR3 reads TGTGCCAGCAGCTTAGCACCGGGGGGAGGCAATCAGCCCCAGCATTTT.

This clonotype occurred many times. The genes are TRBV7-9 and TRBJ2-3; D possibly uses TRBD1 or TRBD2 (6 bases each). The V end lost 5 bases, the J end lost 3 bases, and 12 bases lay between the germline ends. Per germline, CDR1 SEHNR and CDR2 FQNEAQ (reference sequence). The CDR3 has 14 amino acids. The CDR3 spells CASSSRGETDTQYF. CDR3 coding DNA: TGTGCCAGCAGCAGTAGGGGGGAAACAGATACGCAGTATTTT.

This clonotype was found a few times. J is TRBJ2-1 and V is TRBV7-2, with TRBD2 matching 8 bases. With 5 bases clipped from V and 12 bases from J, the junction kept 15 bases outside the gene matches. CDR1 and CDR2 (germline): SGHTA, FQGNSA. This CDR3 region has 15 residues. CDR3 protein: CASSRPGSGGRGQFF. The DNA of the CDR3 is TGTGCCAGCAGCCGACCGGGAAGCGGGGGCCGAGGGCAGTTCTTC.

This clonotype was picked up many times. J is TRBJ1-5 and V is TRBV27; 8 bases are shared with TRBD1. The germline CDR1 and CDR2 sequences are MNHEY and SMNVEV (reference sequence). The CDR3 sequence is 17 residues long. Losses at the gene ends were 2 bases for V and 0 bases for J; bases not matched to a gene: 6. CDR3 protein: CASSLQGAVNSNQPQHF. The CDR3 DNA is TGTGCCAGCAGTTTACAGGGGGCTGTGAATAGCAATCAGCCCCAGCATTTT.

CDR3 nucleotide sequence: TGTGCCAGCAGTTCAGTTTTCCAGGGGGACTATGGCTACACCTTC. Translating it yields CASSSVFQGDYGYTF. The chain combines TRBV28 with TRBJ1-2, with TRBD1 identical over 7 bases. There are 15 residues in the CDR3. Per germline, CDR1 MDHEN and CDR2 SYDVKM. Unmatched junction bases numbered 8, after V lost 4 bases and J lost 3 bases.

This chain links TRBV4-2 with TRBJ2-3, with 11 bases matching TRBD2. The V gene end was trimmed by 3 bases and the J gene end by 5 bases; junction bases not matched to a gene: 7. Per the germline V gene, CDR1 is LGHNA and CDR2 is YNFKEQ. The CDR3 length is 16 residues. The CDR3: CASSQVTSGGGDTQYF. The CDR3 coding sequence is TGTGCCAGCAGCCAGGTCACTAGCGGGGGTGGAGATACGCAGTATTTT.

This clonotype was counted many times. The CDR3 spells CASSQGRGVYEQYF. In DNA form, the CDR3 reads TGCGCCAGCAGCCAAGGCCGGGGGGTCTACGAGCAGTACTTC. The chain combines TRBV4-1 with TRBJ2-7, with 7 nucleotides matching TRBD2. The germline gives CDR1 MGHRA, CDR2 YSYEKL. The CDR3 loop spans 14 amino acids. The J segment lost 3 bases and the V segment lost 1 base, leaving 3 bases of the junction unmatched.

The V gene is TRBV7-8, the J gene TRBJ2-7, with D hard to call. Trimming pared 5 bases from V and 3 bases from J, leaving 14 bases between. The CDR3 runs 14 residues. CDR1 is SGHVS and CDR2 is FQNEAQ in the germline V gene. CDR3 sequence: CASSVMDLGYEQYF. The CDR3 region has the DNA TGTGCCAGCAGCGTCATGGACCTCGGCTACGAGCAGTACTTC.

This clonotype was seen at least ten times. V usage is TRBV21-1 and J usage is TRBJ2-4; the table's D call, TRBD1, has no DNA check behind it. TRBV21-1 is given as a pseudogene. CDR3 length: 16 amino acids. The CDR3 sequence is CASRRDRILAKNIQYF. The CDR3, as DNA: TGTGCCAGCAGAAGGGACAGGATTTTAGCCAAAAACATTCAGTACTTC.

This clonotype was observed a few times. This chain uses TRBV19 with TRBJ1-1, with D possibly matching TRBD1 (6 bases). Germline assignment: CDR1 LNHDA and CDR2 SQIVND (reference sequence). The CDR3 covers 14 residues. Trimming cost V 3 bases and J 4 bases, with 12 bases left between them. The CDR3 spells CASSITGKGTEAFF. The CDR3 nucleotides read TGTGCCAGTAGTATTACAGGGAAAGGCACTGAAGCTTTCTTT.

This clonotype was detected many times. DNA of the CDR3: TGTGCCAGCAGTTTATGGGACACTGAAGCTTTCTTT. Translated, it gives CASSLWDTEAFF. The J gene is TRBJ1-1, the V gene TRBV12-3 or TRBV12-4; D unresolved. V lost 2 bases and J lost 3, with 4 bases in between. The length of the CDR3 is 12 residues.

V usage is TRBV5-4 and J usage is TRBJ2-6; D is undetermined. The CDR3 has 16 residues. The ends were cut back, 2 bases at V and 0 bases at J, with 9 bases in the middle. Germline V CDR1 and CDR2: SGHNT, YYREEE (reference sequence). The CDR3 nucleotides are TGTGCCAGCAGCTTTGGCATGTCCTCTGGGGCCAACGTCCTGACTTTC. Translation gives CASSFGMSSGANVLTF.

The chain links TRBV27 to TRBJ1-1; D is unresolved. Germline loops: CDR1 MNHEY, CDR2 SMNVEV (reference sequence). The CDR3 runs to 13 residues. V lost 2 bases, J lost 0 bases, and 4 bases lay in between. CDR3: CASSLKLNTEAFF. The CDR3 nucleotides are TGTGCCAGCAGTTTAAAACTGAACACTGAAGCTTTCTTT.

This clonotype was seen a handful of times. This sequence joins TRBV12-3 or TRBV12-4 and TRBJ1-1; unclear D gene. This CDR3 contains 14 residues. Trimming shortened V by 2 bases and J by 8 bases, and 15 bases separated the two germline ends. The CDR3 coding sequence is TGTGCCAGCAGTTTAATGGCCATACCTAGGGAAGCTTTCTTT. Translating it yields CASSLMAIPREAFF.

This clonotype has ten or more counts. This sequence joins TRBV6-6 and TRBJ1-5, with 7 nucleotides matching TRBD1. This CDR3 comprises 15 residues. CDR1 and CDR2 (germline): MNHNY, SVGAGI (reference sequence). Losses at the gene ends were 6 bases for V and 2 bases for J; bases not matched to a gene: 7. DNA of the CDR3: TGTGCCAGCAGGGAGGGGGCAGAGGGCAATCAGCCCCAGCATTTT. Residues: CASREGAEGNQPQHF.

The rearrangement links TRBV3-1 to TRBJ2-7; TRBD1 agrees at 11 bases. CDR3 length: 16 amino acids. V lost 1 base to trimming and J lost 5 bases; unmatched junction nucleotides: 7. The germline gives CDR1 LGHDT, CDR2 YNNKEL (reference sequence). As DNA, the CDR3 is TGTGCCAGCAGCCAAGCCGGGAGGACAGGGGGCCACGAGCAGTACTTC. It yields the protein CASSQAGRTGGHEQYF.

This clonotype has a count of ten or more. This chain connects TRBV19 to TRBJ1-3; D is possibly TRBD1 (5 bases). Germline V CDR1 and CDR2: LNHDA, SQIVND (reference sequence). This CDR3 has 17 residues. Trimming shortened V by 8 bases and J by 2 bases, and 22 bases separated the two germline ends. CDR3 loop: CASPSRGEGSAGNTIYF. In DNA, the CDR3 is TGTGCCAGTCCCTCTCGGGGCGAAGGATCCGCTGGAAACACCATATATTTT.

The V and J genes are TRBV7-2 and TRBJ2-3, with 8 bases fitting TRBD2. Germline values: CDR1 SGHTA, CDR2 FQGNSA. The CDR3 extends over 16 amino acids. The V gene end was trimmed by 1 base and the J gene end by 6 bases; junction bases not matched to a gene: 9. The CDR3: CASSLGSGGARDTQYF. In nucleotides, the CDR3 is TGTGCCAGCAGCTTAGGATCCGGGGGGGCGAGGGATACGCAGTATTTT.

This clonotype was detected many times. This sequence joins TRBV7-2 and TRBJ1-1; D is undetermined. Trimming took off 1 base at V and 1 base at J, with 7 bases between the two ends. The CDR3 runs to 14 residues. Germline V gene data show CDR1 as SGHTA and CDR2 as FQGNSA. CDR3 region: CASSLGGSNTEAFF. CDR3 in DNA: TGTGCCAGCAGCTTAGGAGGGTCGAACACTGAAGCTTTCTTT.

This clonotype was counted between two and nine times. The rearrangement uses TRBV14 and TRBJ2-1; 7 bases agree with TRBD1. J was trimmed by 7 bases and V by 4 bases; bases with no gene match: 7. CDR1 and CDR2 (germline): SGHDN, FVKESK. This CDR3 spans 14 amino acids. This CDR3 reads CASSRQGAANEQFF. As DNA, the CDR3 is TGTGCCAGCAGCCGACAGGGAGCAGCGAATGAGCAGTTCTTC.

This clonotype was seen a handful of times. V gene TRBV6-1 combines with J gene TRBJ2-2, with TRBD1 matching 8 bases. The ends lost 5 bases at V and 1 base at J; junction bases unmatched: 3. Germline V CDR1 and CDR2: MNHNS, SASEGT. The CDR3 totals 15 residues. The DNA for the CDR3 is TGTGCCAGCAGTTGGACAGGGATGAACACCGGGGAGCTGTTTTTT. Protein: CASSWTGMNTGELFF.